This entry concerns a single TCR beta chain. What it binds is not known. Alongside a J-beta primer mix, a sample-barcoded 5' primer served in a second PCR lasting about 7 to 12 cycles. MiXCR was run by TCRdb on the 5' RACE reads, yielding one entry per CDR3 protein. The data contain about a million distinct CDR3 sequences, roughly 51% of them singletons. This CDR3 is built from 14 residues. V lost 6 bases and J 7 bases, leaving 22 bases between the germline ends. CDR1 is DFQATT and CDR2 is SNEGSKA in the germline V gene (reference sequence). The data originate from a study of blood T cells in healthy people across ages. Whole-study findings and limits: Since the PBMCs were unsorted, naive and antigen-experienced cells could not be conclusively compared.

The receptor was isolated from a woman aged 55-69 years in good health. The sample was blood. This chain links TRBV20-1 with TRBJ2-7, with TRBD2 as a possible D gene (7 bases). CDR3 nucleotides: TGCAGTGCCACGAGGGGGGGGATATCGGGAGAGCAGTACTTC. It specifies CSATRGGISGEQYF.